The 9 T cell receptor beta chains below come from one sample, sequenced in a study of T cell responses to AZD1222 COVID-19 vaccine. Assay: immunoSEQ multiplex PCR; the TCRdb copy retains only in-frame clones and omits some. The sample yields approximately 6,000 clones, about 89% seen once. The material sequenced was peripheral blood, taken 28 days after the second AZD1222 dose. The receptors originated from an adult who received the AZD1222 COVID-19 vaccine.

The chain recombines TRBV2 with TRBJ1-1, with D perhaps TRBD1 (5 bases). V was clipped by 5 bases and J by 8 bases, with 15 bases between them. Germline CDR1 and CDR2: SNHLY and FYNNEI. This CDR3 has 13 residues. The CDR3 sequence: CASSSGRGVEAFF. DNA of the CDR3: TGTGCCAGCAGTTCCGGCCGAGGGGTGGAAGCTTTCTTT.

The rearrangement uses TRBV6-2 or TRBV6-3 and TRBJ1-2, with TRBD1 matching 7 bases. Trimming cost V 2 bases and J 11 bases; bases outside gene matches: 11. Germline V gene lookup returns CDR1 MNHEY and CDR2 SVGEGT. The CDR3 sequence is 14 residues long. CDR3 protein: CASSYPRDSPRYTF. The CDR3 region has the DNA TGTGCCAGCAGTTACCCCCGGGACAGCCCACGTTACACCTTC.

The V call is TRBV7-2, the J call TRBJ2-5, with a possible D match to TRBD1 (5 bases). Germline-derived CDR1 and CDR2 are SGHTA and FQGNSA. The CDR3 runs 14 residues. Trimming stripped 5 bases from V and 5 bases from J, with 15 bases between. CDR3 region: CASSPPGFWETQYF. The CDR3 DNA sequence: TGTGCCAGCAGCCCCCCAGGGTTTTGGGAGACCCAGTACTTC.

The chain links TRBV6-6 to TRBJ2-7, with D possibly being TRBD2 (5 bases). The CDR3 has 15 residues. Trimming stripped 4 bases from V and 7 bases from J, with 20 bases between. In germline, CDR1 is MNHNY, CDR2 SVGAGI (reference sequence). CDR3 region: CASSSGLNHKEEQYV. CDR3 coding DNA: TGTGCCAGCAGTTCCGGACTGAATCACAAGGAGGAGCAGTACGTC.

The chain employs TRBV2 and TRBJ1-5, with D hard to call. V dropped 6 bases and J dropped 0 bases, with 12 bases sitting between them. Germline CDR1 reads SNHLY; CDR2 reads FYNNEI. The CDR3 consists of 15 residues. This chain's CDR3 is CASSSMGFSNQPQHF. DNA for the CDR3: TGTGCCAGCAGCAGTATGGGTTTTAGCAATCAGCCCCAGCATTTT.

The chain uses TRBV6-2 or TRBV6-3 and TRBJ1-2; D is perhaps TRBD1 (6 bases). This CDR3 has 15 amino acids. In germline, CDR1 is MNHEY, CDR2 SVGEGT. V shed 5 bases and J shed 5 bases, with 18 bases lying between them. This chain's CDR3 is CASSRKGTGLYGYTF. The CDR3 DNA follows: TGTGCCAGCAGTCGGAAGGGTACAGGGTTATATGGCTACACCTTC.

The rearrangement uses TRBV3-1 (or the pseudogene TRBV3-2) and TRBJ1-1, with 9 bases fitting TRBD1. CDR1 and CDR2 (germline): LGHDT, YNNKEL (reference sequence). V lost 4 bases, J lost 11 bases, and 8 bases stayed unmatched. This CDR3 comprises 13 residues. The CDR3 DNA sequence: TGTGCCAGCAGCCTCGACAGGGGGAGTAGGGCTTTCTTT. It specifies CASSLDRGSRAFF.

The CDR3 DNA sequence: TGTGCCAGCAGCCGTCCCGGGACAGGGCCGGGCACTGAAGCTTTCTTT. It is translated as CASSRPGTGPGTEAFF. The J gene is TRBJ1-1, the V gene TRBV7-9; TRBD1 aligns across 9 bases. This CDR3 contains 16 residues. The trim removed 5 bases at V and 4 bases at J, leaving 11 bases unmatched. CDR1 and CDR2 from the germline V gene are SEHNR and FQNEAQ (reference sequence).

This chain uses TRBV11-1 with TRBJ1-2; possible D gene TRBD1, 5 bases. Trimming pared 5 bases from V and 8 bases from J, leaving 24 bases between. The CDR3 runs 16 residues. Germline CDR1 reads SGHAT; CDR2 reads FQDESV (reference sequence). The CDR3 DNA reads TGTGCCAGCAGCCGGGAACGGGGACGCCTTGCTGGCGGCTACACCTTC. Amino acids: CASSRERGRLAGGYTF.